This T cell receptor beta chain was captured by sequencing in a study of T cells in Graves' hyperthyroidism and ophthalmopathy. Overall study results and limits: Peripheral blood also featured most of the thyroid clonotypes expanded above 0.001. Stable hyperthyroidism was told apart from ophthalmopathy by a model built on 13 V-J features.

V trimming: 0 bases; J trimming: 0 bases; junction bases outside the gene matches: 23. This CDR3 is built from 23 residues. From germline, CDR1 is MNHEY and CDR2 SMNVEV (reference sequence). Out of approximately 9.9 ml of fresh peripheral blood came the PBMCs. Amplification of TCR beta CDR3 regions used RNA as the template. HTBI primers drove first-round RT-PCR of the TCR CDR3. TCRdb re-derived calls from the multiplex PCR reads in MiXCR, one entry per CDR3 protein. The repertoire holds a few hundred thousand distinct CDR3 sequences, about 15% seen once, with about 7% in the top ten. This clonotype was counted between two and nine times. The antigen remains undetermined.

The TCR sequence derives from a woman aged 30 to 39 with Graves' hyperthyroidism. The sequenced sample consisted of blood. The rearrangement joins TRBV27 to TRBJ2-7; 10 bases map to TRBD2. The CDR3 loop reads CASSLSAVFRGFSGRPTSYEQYF. As DNA, the CDR3 is TGTGCCAGCAGTTTATCGGCTGTTTTCAGGGGATTTAGCGGGAGGCCTACCTCCTACGAGCAGTACTTC.